Below are 9 T cell receptor beta chains sequenced from a single sample in a study of cytomegalovirus exposure and HLA in healthy donors (dated by TCRdb to the late 2010s). The library was produced with the immunoSEQ multiplex PCR assay. The multiplex PCR relied on a mix of 60 forward primers for TCR Vbeta segments and 13 reverse primers for TCR Jbeta segments. Held by TCRdb, this immuneACCESS table contains in-frame sequences only and omits some clones. Under half of the omission traces to an unresolved V gene where checked; the cause of the rest is unknown. This sample gives approximately 140,000 clones in total; 65% to 85% of them show up just once. Of the sample, approximately 1.1% falls within the top ten clones. What was sequenced was PBMCs. These receptors came from a boy younger than 18 in good health and CMV-seronegative.

The rearrangement uses TRBV7-9 and TRBJ1-4; the D is unclear. The CDR3 is 15 residues long. The V end lost 4 bases, the J end lost 8 bases, and 17 bases lay between the germline ends. Germline V gene sequence: CDR1 SEHNR, CDR2 FQNEAQ (reference sequence). CDR3 loop: CASSSPDPTGEKLFF. The CDR3 region has the DNA TGTGCCAGCAGCTCGCCGGACCCGACGGGGGAAAAACTGTTTTTT.

The V call is TRBV5-6, the J call TRBJ2-1; unclear D gene. Germline V gives CDR1 SGHDT, CDR2 YYEEEE. Between the trimmed V and J ends, which lost 1 base and 1 base, there was a span of 6 bases. The CDR3 totals 14 residues. The CDR3 DNA reads as TGTGCCAGCAGCTTGTCTATGTCCTACAATGAGCAGTTCTTC. Its protein product is CASSLSMSYNEQFF. Based on the CDR3 plus reference TRBV5-6 and TRBJ2-1, the full variable domain is DAGVTQSPTHLIKTRGQQVTLRCSPKSGHDTVSWYQQALGQGPQFIFQYYEEEERQRGNFPDRFSGHQFPNYSSELNVNALLLGDSALYLCASSLSMSYNEQFFGPGTRLTVL.

The count of this clone is one. The rearrangement links TRBV7-9 to TRBJ1-1, with D hard to call. V lost 1 base to trimming and J lost 0 bases, with 9 bases between them. CDR1 and CDR2 (germline): SEHNR, FQNEAQ (reference sequence). The CDR3 loop spans 15 amino acids. This CDR3 reads CASSLGSPMNTEAFF. As DNA, the CDR3 is TGTGCCAGCAGCTTAGGCAGTCCCATGAACACTGAAGCTTTCTTT.

The rearrangement links TRBV29-1 to TRBJ2-1; no clear D gene. Trimming removed 0 bases from V and 0 bases from J, with 12 bases in between. The CDR3 runs to 16 residues. The germline gives CDR1 SQVTM, CDR2 ANQGSEA. The CDR3 here is CSVEDPSASSYNEQFF. In DNA form, the CDR3 reads TGCAGCGTTGAAGATCCATCTGCCAGCTCCTACAATGAGCAGTTCTTC.

The J gene is TRBJ2-7, the V gene TRBV5-1, with a weak D call TRBD2 (6 bases). This CDR3 is built from 14 residues. Germline CDR1 is SGHRS and CDR2 is YFSETQ. V shed 5 bases and J shed 1 base, with 13 bases lying between them. CDR3 protein: CASSPGTSSYEQYF. For the CDR3, the DNA is TGCGCCAGCAGTCCCGGGACTTCATCCTACGAGCAGTACTTC.

The chain uses TRBV30 and TRBJ1-5, with TRBD1 as a possible D gene (6 bases). Looked up from germline, CDR1 is GTSNPN and CDR2 is SVGIG (reference sequence). The CDR3 is made up of 13 amino acids. Between the trimmed V and J ends, which lost 1 base and 3 bases, there was a span of 7 bases. The CDR3 protein is CAWSEGVNQPQHF. The CDR3, as DNA: TGTGCCTGGAGTGAGGGGGTCAATCAGCCCCAGCATTTT.

This sequence joins TRBV11-3 and TRBJ1-2; a weak D match, TRBD1 (5 bases). This CDR3 spans 14 amino acids. CDR1 and CDR2 (germline): SGHNT, YENEEA. Trimming took 1 base from V and 0 from J, leaving 6 bases between them. The chain's CDR3 is CASSLAGANYGYTF. DNA of the CDR3: TGTGCCAGCAGCTTAGCGGGGGCTAACTATGGCTACACCTTC. The full variable domain, with the rest looked up from reference TRBV11-3 and TRBJ1-2, is EAGVVQSPRYKIIEKKQPVAFWCNPISGHNTLYWYLQNLGQGPELLIRYENEEAVDDSQLPKDRFSAERLKGVDSTLKIQPAELGDSAVYLCASSLAGANYGYTFGSGTRLTVV.

This chain links TRBV6-5 with TRBJ1-3, with D possibly being TRBD1 (5 bases). There are 14 residues in the CDR3. Germline assignment: CDR1 MNHEY and CDR2 SVGAGI. Trimming cost V 6 bases and J 0 bases, with 9 bases left between them. The CDR3 DNA reads as TGTGCCAGCAGGGGGGGTTTCTCTGGAAACACCATATATTTT. Protein: CASRGGFSGNTIYF.

This clone was seen only a few times. This chain joins TRBV11-3 and TRBJ1-4, with 10 bases aligning to TRBD1. Germline-derived CDR1 and CDR2 are SGHNT and YENEEA. V dropped 3 bases and J dropped 7; count of bases not matched to a gene: 8. This CDR3 is built from 16 residues. CDR3 nucleotide sequence: TGTGCCAGCAGCTTGTCCCGGGACAGGGGAGGTGAAAAACTGTTTTTT. It translates to CASSLSRDRGGEKLFF.